The T cell receptor (beta chain) described here comes from a study of T cell responses to AZD1222 COVID-19 vaccine. Whole-study context: Pooling of second doses given at about 4 or about 12 weeks was done.

Regarding the study as a whole: It was only a handful of AZD1222 recipients who were seropositive at baseline. Spike as a whole was targeted by vaccine-associated CD4 TCRs, dominant at 160-218 and 743-854.

Points on this clone: Its target is not known.

V was shortened by 0 bases and J by 4 bases, with 12 bases between the two germline ends. CDR1 is SGHVS, CDR2 FQNEAQ, per germline. The CDR3 is 15 residues long. Assay: immunoSEQ multiplex PCR; the TCRdb copy retains only in-frame clones and omits some. The table lists approximately 110,000 clones, about 90% of them singletons. This receptor was taken from an adult in good health. The chain carries TRBV7-8 and TRBJ1-1; D remains unclear. The material sequenced was peripheral blood, taken on day 0 of AZD1222 vaccination. Here the CDR3 reads CASSLALEGITEAFF. DNA for the CDR3: TGTGCCAGCAGCTTAGCGCTCGAGGGTATCACTGAAGCTTTCTTT.